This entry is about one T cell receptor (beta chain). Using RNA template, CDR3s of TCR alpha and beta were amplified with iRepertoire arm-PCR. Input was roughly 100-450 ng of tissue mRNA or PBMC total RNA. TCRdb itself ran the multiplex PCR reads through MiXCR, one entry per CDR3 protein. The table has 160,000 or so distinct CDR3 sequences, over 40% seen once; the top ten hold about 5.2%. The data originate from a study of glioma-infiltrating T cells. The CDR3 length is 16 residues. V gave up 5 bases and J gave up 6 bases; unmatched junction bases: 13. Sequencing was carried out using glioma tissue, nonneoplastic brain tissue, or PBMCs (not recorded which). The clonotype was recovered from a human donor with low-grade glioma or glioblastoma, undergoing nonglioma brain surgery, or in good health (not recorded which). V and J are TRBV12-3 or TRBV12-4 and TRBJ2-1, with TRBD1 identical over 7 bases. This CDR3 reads CASSPNRGAAGNEQFF. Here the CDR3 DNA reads TGTGCCAGCAGTCCCAACAGGGGTGCGGCGGGCAATGAGCAGTTCTTC.